Described below is a single TCR beta chain sequence and its context. Its antigen is undetermined. This specimen comes from a study of T cell repertoires in cytomegalovirus infection. Study-level information: A matching HLA type, together with CMV infection, was signaled by public TCR beta signatures. Study-wide results and limits: HLA-C-restricted CMV clonotypes gave the most frequent clonotype in two of eight donors.

The germline V gene encodes CDR1 MNHEY and CDR2 SMNVEV (reference sequence). CDR3 size: 14 residues. Trimming stripped 2 bases from V and 4 bases from J, with 9 bases between. TCRdb recomputed calls from the reads with MiXCR, one row per CDR3 protein. Of some 700,000 distinct CDR3 sequences listed, approximately 40% were seen once; the top ten hold under 3.5%. This clonotype was obtained from a human donor in good health (CMV status not recorded). Some clones in this sample may be carry-over from other donors' samples. The genes are TRBV27 and TRBJ2-1; D is ambiguous. Material: PBMCs. The DNA for the CDR3 is TGTGCCAGCAGTTTACGGTCCAGGTACAATGAGCAGTTCTTC. Translated: CASSLRSRYNEQFF.